The clone carrying this TCR beta chain was detected only once. None of the donors, who were healthy HIV-negative adults, had recently had acute infections or vaccinations. Over several immunoSEQ plates, each subset's genomic DNA was distributed in even portions. Original data processing: Junction-only sequences without quality scores were provided by ImmunoSEQ, so filtering was different. Clones were read by immunoSEQ multiplex PCR, and TCRdb kept only the in-frame ones, dropping some. The DNA gave D and trimming, while V, J and clone size come from that table. The sample has fewer than 500,000 clones, around 79% seen once; the top ten hold under 15%. This sample is drawn from a study of shared clonotypes between healthy human individuals. Between the trimmed V and J ends, which lost 4 bases and 4 bases, there was a span of 13 bases. The CDR3 spans 14 residues. Germline CDR1 SQVTM, CDR2 ANQGSEA.

The genes are TRBV29-1 and TRBJ1-4; possibly TRBD1 for D (5 bases). Sequencing input: PBMCs. The receptor was isolated from a woman aged 40 to 50 in good health. Some clones in this sample may be carry-over from other donors' samples. DNA for the CDR3: TGCAGCGTTGGTCAGGGCCCACTTAATGAAAAACTGTTTTTT. This translates into CSVGQGPLNEKLFF.